This T cell receptor (beta chain) was sequenced during a study of blood T cells in healthy people across ages. Study observations and caveats: Unsorted PBMCs blocked a conclusive comparison of naive and antigen-experienced cells. Naive T cell percentage and TCR beta diversity correlated strongly. The study found more naive CD4+ cells and higher diversity in long-lived than aged donors.

Combining a sample-barcoded 5' primer with a J-beta primer mix, a second PCR ran for about 6 to 11 cycles. MiXCR, applied by TCRdb to the 5' RACE reads, yields one record per CDR3 protein. The sample comprises over 600,000 distinct CDR3 sequences, about 21% of which are singletons, and roughly 3.6% rests with the top ten. The V gene's germline CDR1 is SGHRS and CDR2 YFSETQ. V lost 1 base, J lost 6 bases, and 10 bases lay in between. The CDR3 length is 13 residues. Turning to this clonotype: The antigen is unknown.

Samples each had at least 6 micrograms of total RNA extracted. The chain is built from TRBV5-1 and TRBJ1-1; possibly TRBD1 for D (6 bases). Material: blood. This clonotype was obtained from a man between 70 and 80 years old in good health. CDR3 in amino acids: CASSLQGFAEAFF. The CDR3 bases are TGCGCCAGCAGCTTGCAGGGGTTCGCTGAAGCTTTCTTT.